Listed below are T cell receptor beta chains from one sample, sequenced in a study of T cell responses to AZD1222 COVID-19 vaccine. Using immunoSEQ multiplex PCR, the repertoire was profiled, and TCRdb retains in-frame clones only, with some absent. Of roughly 100,000 clones in the sample, about 91% were seen once. Sequenced material: peripheral blood, taken 28 days after the second AZD1222 dose. These receptors all come from an adult who received the AZD1222 COVID-19 vaccine. Both conserved end residues are part of each CDR3. The D gene is left open where the match is weak. Only some rows state a clone size, as once, few, many or a class for expanded clones.

CDR3 protein: CAISESRDQPQHF
CDR3 DNA: TGTGCCATCAGTGAGTCTCGGGACCAGCCCCAGCATTTT
D gene: -
clone size: -
V gene: TRBV10-3
J gene: TRBJ1-5

CDR3 protein: CASSLLDGGEQFF
CDR3 DNA: TGTGCCAGCAGCTTACTGGACGGAGGTGAGCAGTTCTTC
D gene: -
clone size: -
V gene: TRBV7-9
J gene: TRBJ2-1

CDR3 protein: CASSLGPAGGEYF
CDR3 DNA: TGTGCCAGCAGCCTAGGCCCAGCGGGAGGGGAGTACTTC
D gene: TRBD2
clone size: -
V gene: TRBV3-1/TRBV3-2
J gene: TRBJ2-7

CDR3 protein: CASSSREGAEAFF
CDR3 DNA: TGTGCCAGCAGCTCCCGGGAAGGGGCTGAAGCTTTCTTT
D gene: -
clone size: -
V gene: TRBV2
J gene: TRBJ1-1

CDR3 protein: CAWSVGPGNTIYF
CDR3 DNA: TGTGCCTGGAGTGTAGGGCCTGGAAACACCATATATTTT
D gene: -
clone size: -
V gene: TRBV30
J gene: TRBJ1-3

CDR3 protein: CASSVGAGVTDTQYF
CDR3 DNA: TGTGCCAGCAGCGTGGGCGCGGGAGTCACAGATACGCAGTATTTT
D gene: TRBD2
clone size: -
V gene: TRBV9
J gene: TRBJ2-3

CDR3 protein: CATSRDIGQGPHEQYF
CDR3 DNA: TGTGCCACCAGCAGAGATATCGGTCAGGGCCCCCACGAGCAGTACTTC
D gene: -
clone size: -
V gene: TRBV15
J gene: TRBJ2-7

CDR3 protein: CASNPLWEDTQYF
CDR3 DNA: TGTGCCAGCAATCCCCTGTGGGAAGATACGCAGTATTTT
D gene: -
clone size: -
V gene: TRBV6-5
J gene: TRBJ2-3

CDR3 protein: CASSLSSSPNSEQYF
CDR3 DNA: TGTGCCAGCAGCTTGTCGAGTTCCCCTAACTCCGAGCAGTACTTC
D gene: -
clone size: few
V gene: TRBV5-5
J gene: TRBJ2-7

CDR3 protein: CASSNSRQGSPLHF
CDR3 DNA: TGTGCCAGCAGTAACTCCCGACAGGGTTCACCCCTCCACTTT
D gene: TRBD1
clone size: -
V gene: TRBV2
J gene: TRBJ1-6

CDR3 protein: CASSERYQETQYF
CDR3 DNA: TGTGCCAGCAGTGAACGGTACCAAGAGACCCAGTACTTC
D gene: -
clone size: -
V gene: TRBV6-1
J gene: TRBJ2-5

CDR3 protein: CASSLRDSNQETQYF
CDR3 DNA: TGTGCCAGCAGCCTCCGGGACAGCAACCAAGAGACCCAGTACTTC
D gene: -
clone size: -
V gene: TRBV21-1
J gene: TRBJ2-5

CDR3 protein: CATSDWGQGRSYNEQFF
CDR3 DNA: TGTGCCACCAGTGACTGGGGACAGGGAAGGTCCTACAATGAGCAGTTCTTC
D gene: TRBD1
clone size: -
V gene: TRBV24-1
J gene: TRBJ2-1

CDR3 protein: CASSPPTGGETEAFF
CDR3 DNA: TGTGCCAGCTCACCACCGACCGGGGGTGAGACTGAAGCTTTCTTT
D gene: -
clone size: -
V gene: TRBV18
J gene: TRBJ1-1

CDR3 protein: CASSPATEAFF
CDR3 DNA: TGTGCCAGCAGCCCGGCCACTGAAGCTTTCTTT
D gene: -
clone size: -
V gene: TRBV7-9
J gene: TRBJ1-1

CDR3 protein: CASCSLGTSVAYEQYF
CDR3 DNA: TGTGCCAGCTGCAGCTTGGGGACTAGCGTTGCCTACGAGCAGTACTTC
D gene: TRBD2
clone size: few
V gene: TRBV27
J gene: TRBJ2-7

CDR3 protein: CASSQETGQRYNEQFF
CDR3 DNA: TGTGCCAGCAGCCAAGAAACGGGGCAGCGATACAATGAGCAGTTCTTC
D gene: -
clone size: -
V gene: TRBV4-2
J gene: TRBJ2-1

CDR3 protein: CAWSVIDGNYGYTF
CDR3 DNA: TGTGCCTGGAGTGTTATAGACGGTAACTATGGCTACACCTTC
D gene: -
clone size: -
V gene: TRBV30
J gene: TRBJ1-2

CDR3 protein: CASSYSTSGAYEQYF
CDR3 DNA: TGTGCCAGCAGTTACTCGACTAGCGGTGCCTACGAGCAGTACTTC
D gene: TRBD2
clone size: -
V gene: TRBV6-5
J gene: TRBJ2-7

CDR3 protein: CASSPHRGETQYF
CDR3 DNA: TGTGCCAGCTCACCTCACAGGGGTGAGACCCAGTACTTC
D gene: TRBD1
clone size: -
V gene: TRBV18
J gene: TRBJ2-5

CDR3 protein: CASSPLKGEIHYGYTF
CDR3 DNA: TGTGCCAGCAGCCCCCTTAAGGGAGAAATACACTATGGCTACACCTTC
D gene: -
clone size: -
V gene: TRBV5-5
J gene: TRBJ1-2

CDR3 protein: CASSLVTGEDSYEQYF
CDR3 DNA: TGTGCCAGCAGCTTAGTGACAGGGGAGGACTCCTACGAGCAGTACTTC
D gene: TRBD1
clone size: -
V gene: TRBV7-6
J gene: TRBJ2-7

CDR3 protein: CASRQLAASYNEQFF
CDR3 DNA: TGTGCCAGCAGACAACTAGCTGCCTCCTACAATGAGCAGTTCTTC
D gene: -
clone size: -
V gene: TRBV11-2
J gene: TRBJ2-1

CDR3 protein: CASSVSVVGTGLVADTQYF
CDR3 DNA: TGTGCCAGCAGCGTATCCGTAGTGGGGACGGGACTAGTCGCAGATACGCAGTATTTT
D gene: TRBD2
clone size: -
V gene: TRBV9
J gene: TRBJ2-3

CDR3 protein: CASSFSANTEAFF
CDR3 DNA: TGTGCCAGCAGCTTCTCAGCCAACACTGAAGCTTTCTTT
D gene: -
clone size: -
V gene: TRBV11-2
J gene: TRBJ1-1

CDR3 protein: CASSQDRSGSNKQFF
CDR3 DNA: TGCGCCAGCAGCCAAGATCGAAGCGGGAGTAATAAGCAGTTCTTC
D gene: TRBD2
clone size: -
V gene: TRBV4-3
J gene: TRBJ2-1

CDR3 protein: CATSDSLGGIQPQHF
CDR3 DNA: TGTGCCACCAGTGATTCATTAGGGGGAATTCAGCCCCAGCATTTT
D gene: -
clone size: -
V gene: TRBV24-1
J gene: TRBJ1-5

CDR3 protein: CSVDRVLYNEQFF
CDR3 DNA: TGCAGCGTTGACAGGGTACTATACAATGAGCAGTTCTTC
D gene: -
clone size: -
V gene: TRBV29-1
J gene: TRBJ2-1

CDR3 protein: CASSVAVGQNYGYTF
CDR3 DNA: TGTGCCAGCAGCGTAGCTGTGGGACAGAACTATGGCTACACCTTC
D gene: TRBD1
clone size: few
V gene: TRBV9
J gene: TRBJ1-2

CDR3 protein: CASSQDWNTGELFF
CDR3 DNA: TGTGCCAGCAGCCAAGATTGGAACACCGGGGAGCTGTTTTTT
D gene: -
clone size: -
V gene: TRBV14
J gene: TRBJ2-2